This TCR beta chain emerged from a study of T cell clonality in common variable immunodeficiency. General study points: Compared with controls, CVID subjects had fewer shared TCRbeta clones. Common variable immunodeficiency TCR beta sequences reportedly had fewer deletions and N-nucleotide insertions.

TCRdb keeps only in-frame clones here, not all; method: immunoSEQ multiplex PCR. The sample yields just under 5,500 clones, without any singletons. No CVID subject was ill or on immunomodulatory drugs when sampled. Blood samples were heparinized, about 4.5 to 8 ml per donor. This CDR3 has 16 residues. The J segment lost 5 bases and the V segment lost 0 bases, leaving 8 bases of the junction unmatched. Germline V CDR1 and CDR2: SGHRS, YFSETQ. With regard to this clone: Antigen specificity is unknown. The read terminates 3 residues ahead of where the CDR3 ends, so the germline J gene completes it.

The V and J genes are TRBV5-1 and TRBJ2-5; 9 nucleotides match TRBD1. This receptor was identified in a human donor with common variable immunodeficiency. The specimen was peripheral blood mononuclear cells. Here the CDR3 reads CASSLAGQGSIETQYF. CDR3 DNA, as far as it was read: TGCGCCAGCAGCTTGGCCGGACAGGGGTCCATCGAGACC.